This entry concerns a single T cell receptor beta chain. Original analysis: The authors estimated nucleated cell counts from reference gene primer amplification. Clones were read by immunoSEQ multiplex PCR, and TCRdb kept only the in-frame ones, dropping some. That table furnishes V, J and clone size, whereas the DNA furnished D and trimming. The repertoire holds 250,000 to 400,000 clones, with around 88% as singletons. These data come from a study of blood T cell repertoires in COVID-19. For the study at large: T cells, B-cell-depleted T cells, or PBMCs provided the cDNA or gDNA that served as material.

Trimming took 3 bases from V and 8 from J; bases not matched to a gene: 15. The CDR3 runs to 18 residues. Looked up from germline, CDR1 is LNHDA and CDR2 is SQIVND (reference sequence). The chain uses TRBV19 and TRBJ1-6, with 8 bases matching TRBD1. Input material: peripheral blood. The TCR originated in a woman between 25 and 40 years old with COVID-19, enrolled during active disease. The DNA of the CDR3 is TGTGCCAGTAGTATCGGGACAGGTTCGCTTCAGGAGTATTCACCCCTCCACTTT. Protein sequence: CASSIGTGSLQEYSPLHF.